The rows below give T cell receptor beta chains drawn from one sample of a study of cytomegalovirus exposure and HLA in healthy donors. The data were produced by immunoSEQ multiplex PCR, yet TCRdb's version contains in-frame clones alone and is incomplete. There are more than 130,000 clones in the sample; over 70% occur only once, and about 5% lies in the top ten. The sequenced material came from PBMCs. The receptors shown here come from a male donor in good health and CMV-seronegative. The CDR3 runs from the conserved cysteine through the conserved F or W. A D gene is named only where the DNA matches it firmly. Only some rows state a clone size, as once, few, many or a class for expanded clones.

DNA: TGCGCCAGCAGCTTACAGGGCCGCGAGCAGTACTTC; CDR3: CASSLQGREQYF; V: TRBV5-1; size: .; D: .; J: TRBJ2-7
DNA: TGTGCCTGGAGTGTGGGGACAGAACTAAACACCATATATTTT; CDR3: CAWSVGTELNTIYF; V: TRBV30; size: .; D: TRBD1; J: TRBJ1-3
DNA: TGTGCCAGCAGCCTGGACAGGACTTACGAGCAGTACTTC; CDR3: CASSLDRTYEQYF; V: TRBV7-2; size: .; D: TRBD1; J: TRBJ2-7
DNA: TGTGCCAGCTCACCCAGGAGGAATGAAGCTTTCTTT; CDR3: CASSPRRNEAFF; V: TRBV18; size: few; D: .; J: TRBJ1-1
DNA: TGTGCCAGCAGTTTGCAGGGGAGGGCTGAAGCTTTCTTT; CDR3: CASSLQGRAEAFF; V: TRBV27; size: .; D: .; J: TRBJ1-1
DNA: TGTGCCTGGAGTGGTACAGGGGGCCGACAGCCCCAGCATTTT; CDR3: CAWSGTGGRQPQHF; V: TRBV30; size: .; D: TRBD1; J: TRBJ1-5
DNA: TGTGCCAGCAGCTTAAATGCGGACTCCTATAATTCACCCCTCCACTTT; CDR3: CASSLNADSYNSPLHF; V: TRBV7-2; size: .; D: .; J: TRBJ1-6
DNA: TGTGCCATAACATCGACAGGGTCCTACGAGCAGTACTTC; CDR3: CAITSTGSYEQYF; V: TRBV2; size: .; D: TRBD1; J: TRBJ2-7
DNA: TGTGCCAGCAGATCGGGACAGGGTTATGGCTACACCTTC; CDR3: CASRSGQGYGYTF; V: TRBV28; size: .; D: TRBD1; J: TRBJ1-2
DNA: TGTGCCAGCAGCTTAGGCAGACAGCAGAACACTGAAGCTTTCTTT; CDR3: CASSLGRQQNTEAFF; V: TRBV7-2; size: .; D: .; J: TRBJ1-1
DNA: TGTGCCAGCAGCCCCATGACAGGGGGCAACACCATATATTTT; CDR3: CASSPMTGGNTIYF; V: TRBV9; size: .; D: TRBD1; J: TRBJ1-3
DNA: TGTGCCAGCATGGACAGGGCTACGGAGACCCAGTACTTC; CDR3: CASMDRATETQYF; V: TRBV6-1; size: .; D: TRBD1; J: TRBJ2-5
DNA: TGTGCCAGCAGCTCCCTGGAGGGGAGTTCGTATTCACCCCTCCACTTT; CDR3: CASSSLEGSSYSPLHF; V: TRBV5-5; size: .; D: .; J: TRBJ1-6
DNA: TGCGCCAGCAGTAAACAAGCAGGGGTTGACACTGAAGCTTTCTTT; CDR3: CASSKQAGVDTEAFF; V: TRBV5-1; size: once; D: .; J: TRBJ1-1
DNA: TGTGCCAGCTCACCATCTCGGACTCGCAGGGGGACTGAAGCTTTCTTT; CDR3: CASSPSRTRRGTEAFF; V: TRBV18; size: .; D: TRBD1; J: TRBJ1-1
DNA: TGCGCCAGCAGCCCTAGACCGGCTAGCGGGCCCTACGAGCAGTACTTC; CDR3: CASSPRPASGPYEQYF; V: TRBV4-3; size: .; D: TRBD2; J: TRBJ2-7
DNA: TGTGCCAGCATAACAGGGGGGTTGTGCACTGAAGCTTTCTTT; CDR3: CASITGGLCTEAFF; V: TRBV28; size: .; D: TRBD1; J: TRBJ1-1
DNA: TGTGCCAGCAGTCAGGGATTTGAAGCTTTCTTT; CDR3: CASSQGFEAFF; V: TRBV6-5; size: .; D: .; J: TRBJ1-1
DNA: TGCGCCAGCAGCATGGGACAGGGGGCTGGAAACACCATATATTTT; CDR3: CASSMGQGAGNTIYF; V: TRBV5-1; size: .; D: TRBD1; J: TRBJ1-3
DNA: TGTGCCAGCAGCTTAGGACAGGGGGGCAATGAGCAGTTCTTC; CDR3: CASSLGQGGNEQFF; V: TRBV11-2; size: .; D: TRBD1; J: TRBJ2-1
DNA: TGTGCCAGCAGGTCAACAGGGGGCCGCTCTGGGGCCAACGTCCTGACTTTC; CDR3: CASRSTGGRSGANVLTF; V: TRBV28; size: .; D: TRBD1; J: TRBJ2-6
DNA: TGTGCCAGCAGTGGCGACAGGTCTGGAAACACCATATATTTT; CDR3: CASSGDRSGNTIYF; V: TRBV25-1; size: .; D: .; J: TRBJ1-3
DNA: TGTGCCAGCAGCAGAGAAGCCGGGACAGGCTCCTACGAGCAGTACTTC; CDR3: CASSREAGTGSYEQYF; V: TRBV11-1; size: .; D: TRBD1; J: TRBJ2-7
DNA: TGTGCCAGCAGTTCCGGGACAGCAACTAATGAAAAACTGTTTTTT; CDR3: CASSSGTATNEKLFF; V: TRBV5-4; size: few; D: TRBD1; J: TRBJ1-4
DNA: TGTGCCAGCAGCTTCTGGACAGGGGCTACCCCGAGTCAGGCTTTCTTT; CDR3: CASSFWTGATPSQAFF; V: TRBV5-8; size: .; D: TRBD1; J: TRBJ1-1
DNA: TGTGCCATCAGTGACGGGCTGGAGGGATCCCGGGGCTACACCTTC; CDR3: CAISDGLEGSRGYTF; V: TRBV10-3; size: .; D: .; J: TRBJ1-2
DNA: TGTGCCAGCAGCCAAGGACAGGGTAGCACAGATACGCAGTATTTT; CDR3: CASSQGQGSTDTQYF; V: TRBV4-2; size: once; D: TRBD1; J: TRBJ2-3
DNA: TGTGCCAGCAGCTTCCAGGACACCGGCTCTGGAAACACCATATATTTT; CDR3: CASSFQDTGSGNTIYF; V: TRBV9; size: .; D: .; J: TRBJ1-3
DNA: TGTGCCACCAGCAGAGATTCAGGGGCAGCTTCACCCCTCCACTTT; CDR3: CATSRDSGAASPLHF; V: TRBV15; size: .; D: .; J: TRBJ1-6
DNA: TGTGCCAGCAGCTTGGCCGCCAGGGCGGAAGCTTTCTTT; CDR3: CASSLAARAEAFF; V: TRBV5-6; size: .; D: .; J: TRBJ1-1
DNA: TGCGCCAGCAGCCAAGGCGGTCCGGGCGGGGGTCCCTACGAGCAGTACTTC; CDR3: CASSQGGPGGGPYEQYF; V: TRBV4-3; size: .; D: TRBD2; J: TRBJ2-7
DNA: TGTGCCAGCAGCTTGGTGGGTGACAGGGTGGACGAGCAGTACTTC; CDR3: CASSLVGDRVDEQYF; V: TRBV5-6; size: .; D: TRBD1; J: TRBJ2-7
DNA: TGTGCCAGCAGTTTAGTTTCGAGGACTGAAGCTTTCTTT; CDR3: CASSLVSRTEAFF; V: TRBV27; size: .; D: .; J: TRBJ1-1
DNA: TGTGCCAGCAGCGTTGGGGACAGGTTGAACACTGAAGCTTTCTTT; CDR3: CASSVGDRLNTEAFF; V: TRBV9; size: .; D: TRBD1; J: TRBJ1-1
DNA: TGTGCCAGCAGCCCAGGGGGGACACGTTATCAGCCCCAGCATTTT; CDR3: CASSPGGTRYQPQHF; V: TRBV6-5; size: .; D: TRBD1; J: TRBJ1-5
DNA: TGCGCCAGCAGCACCGGTTTGGCTGGGCACAATCAGCCCCAGCATTTT; CDR3: CASSTGLAGHNQPQHF; V: TRBV5-1; size: .; D: .; J: TRBJ1-5
DNA: TGCGCCAGCAGCCCATCAGTCGGGACAGGGACGTACGAGCAGTACTTC; CDR3: CASSPSVGTGTYEQYF; V: TRBV5-1; size: .; D: TRBD1; J: TRBJ2-7
DNA: TGTGCCAGCAGCCAAGATCGGGGGAGCGGCTACACCTTC; CDR3: CASSQDRGSGYTF; V: TRBV4-2; size: .; D: .; J: TRBJ1-2
DNA: TGTGCCAGCACCCCCGGGGGGCGGAGCTCCTACGAGCAGTACTTC; CDR3: CASTPGGRSSYEQYF; V: TRBV6-5; size: .; D: .; J: TRBJ2-7
DNA: TGCGCCAGCAGCGCGACAGGGGCGCGCTATGGCTACACCTTC; CDR3: CASSATGARYGYTF; V: TRBV5-1; size: .; D: TRBD1; J: TRBJ1-2
DNA: TGTGCCAGTAGTTGGCGGGACCGTGGGGAGACCCAGTACTTC; CDR3: CASSWRDRGETQYF; V: TRBV19; size: .; D: .; J: TRBJ2-5
DNA: TGTGCCAGCAGCGGACACAGGGGGGGTCAGCCCCAGCATTTT; CDR3: CASSGHRGGQPQHF; V: TRBV5-8; size: .; D: TRBD1; J: TRBJ1-5
DNA: TGTGCCAGCAGTTACTCGAAGTATTGGGGCCAAACCACTTTCTTT; CDR3: CASSYSKYWGQTTFF; V: TRBV6-5; size: .; D: .; J: TRBJ1-1
DNA: TGCAGTGCGAGGGGGCAACAAACGCAGTATTTT; CDR3: CSARGQQTQYF; V: TRBV20-1; size: .; D: TRBD1; J: TRBJ2-3
DNA: TGTGCCAGCAGCGTTGGACAGCTAACCTTCTATGGCTACACCTTC; CDR3: CASSVGQLTFYGYTF; V: TRBV7-9; size: .; D: .; J: TRBJ1-2
DNA: TGCGCCAGCAGCCTATTCCTCCGGGACAGGCCAACTAATGAAAAACTGTTTTTT; CDR3: CASSLFLRDRPTNEKLFF; V: TRBV4-1; size: .; D: TRBD1; J: TRBJ1-4
DNA: TGCGCCAGCAGCCTGCGGGGACCCCGCAATGAGCAGTTCTTC; CDR3: CASSLRGPRNEQFF; V: TRBV4-3; size: .; D: .; J: TRBJ2-1
DNA: TGCAGCGTTGAAAGGAACCCAGGGTGGGTCACTGAAGCTTTCTTT; CDR3: CSVERNPGWVTEAFF; V: TRBV29-1; size: .; D: .; J: TRBJ1-1
DNA: TGTGCCAGCAGCATCCGAGAATATGGCTACACCTTC; CDR3: CASSIREYGYTF; V: TRBV5-6; size: .; D: .; J: TRBJ1-2
DNA: TGTGCCAGCAGGCAAACCGACACGGGACAGGAAATCTCTGAAGCTTTCTTT; CDR3: CASRQTDTGQEISEAFF; V: TRBV28; size: .; D: TRBD1; J: TRBJ1-1
DNA: TGTGCCAGCAGCCAAGTACAGAACACAGATACGCAGTATTTT; CDR3: CASSQVQNTDTQYF; V: TRBV14; size: .; D: .; J: TRBJ2-3
DNA: TGCGCCAGTCGGGACATAGATCAGCCCCAGCATTTT; CDR3: CASRDIDQPQHF; V: TRBV10-2; size: few; D: .; J: TRBJ1-5
DNA: TGTGCCAGCAGAGGCGGTGGAGGAACCTATGGCTACACCTTC; CDR3: CASRGGGGTYGYTF; V: TRBV2; size: .; D: .; J: TRBJ1-2